The entry that follows covers one T cell receptor beta chain sequence. This entry belongs to a study of regulatory T cells in long-lasting Graves disease. CDR3 length equals 15 residues. Germline V gene data show CDR1 as MNHEY and CDR2 as SVGAGI. The V and J ends lost 4 bases and 8 bases respectively, with 20 bases between them. CDR3-region Arm-PCR and iRepertoire HTBI primers produced the TCR beta libraries. TCRdb re-called the multiplex PCR reads with MiXCR, one entry per CDR3 protein. The sample carries approximately 690,000 distinct CDR3 sequences, around 30% recorded once. Noted time point: persistent/refractory GD, antithyroid drugs over 5 years with positive TRAb. From PBMCs, RNA was extracted and then used to make the TCR library.

The TCR originated in a female donor with Graves disease. The rearrangement uses TRBV6-5 and TRBJ1-2; D remains unclear. The sequencing used peripheral blood mononuclear cells (PBMCs), collected when the disease was refractory, from a patient treated with antithyroid drugs. CDR3 bases: TGTGCCAGCAGTTGGGAGCAAGCCTTCATGGAGGGCTACACCTTC. It translates to CASSWEQAFMEGYTF.